This entry concerns a single TCR beta chain. Its antigen is unidentified. This record belongs to a study of regulatory T cells in long-lasting Graves disease. According to the study, TCR beta libraries were built with iRepertoire HTBI primers and CDR3-region Arm-PCR. One entry per CDR3 protein results from TCRdb running MiXCR on the multiplex PCR reads. The top ten clones hold around 30% of a sample with a few hundred thousand distinct CDR3 sequences, approximately 25% of them seen once. In germline, CDR1 is SNHLY, CDR2 FYNNEI. The ends were cut back, 7 bases at V and 5 bases at J, with 4 bases in the middle. There are 10 residues in the CDR3. Sample time point: persistent/refractory GD, antithyroid drugs over 5 years with positive TRAb. Scientists built the TCR library using RNA that was extracted from PBMCs. Whole-study findings and limits: Patients with persistent disease shared 2,741 public clonotypes, outpacing the 900 to 1,000 shared by new patients. TRBV28 was favored in persistent disease, as were TRBJ1-2 and TRBJ2-5.

The receptor's source is a woman aged 40 to 49 with Graves disease. This chain links TRBV2 with TRBJ2-3; D gene unclear. Sample: peripheral blood mononuclear cells (PBMCs), taken when the disease was refractory, from a patient treated with antithyroid drugs. CDR3 residues: CASTIDTQYF. The CDR3 DNA is TGTGCCAGCACAATAGATACGCAGTATTTT.